This entry lists 9 T cell receptor beta chains sequenced from one sample in a study of blood T cell repertoires in COVID-19. Produced via immunoSEQ multiplex PCR; TCRdb's table is partial and in-frame only. The data show under 200,000 clones, 90% seen once. The sample consisted of peripheral blood. Receptors originate from a man between 50 and 59 years old with acute or convalescent COVID-19.

V gene TRBV28 combines with J gene TRBJ2-7, with 8 bases matching TRBD1. The junction had 4 bases not matched to a gene; V was cut back by 2 bases and J by 1 base. Germline V gene sequence: CDR1 MDHEN, CDR2 SYDVKM. The CDR3 extends over 15 amino acids. The CDR3 DNA reads as TGTGCCAGCAGTTTAGGGGGACAGGAATCCTACGAGCAGTACTTC. This codes for CASSLGGQESYEQYF.

This clone occurred a few times. The chain carries TRBV3-1 (or the pseudogene TRBV3-2) and TRBJ1-6, with 7 bases matching TRBD1. J gave up 14 bases and V 2 bases, and 9 bases lay outside the gene matches. The CDR3 is 14 residues long. Germline loops: CDR1 LGHDT, CDR2 YNNKEL (reference sequence). Here the CDR3 reads CASSQRDGQVSLHF. CDR3 DNA: TGTGCCAGCAGCCAACGGGACGGACAGGTATCCCTCCACTTT.

The genes are TRBV19 and TRBJ2-5; possible D gene TRBD1, 6 bases. CDR3 length: 15 residues. Germline V CDR1 and CDR2: LNHDA, SQIVND (reference sequence). Trimming took 4 bases from V and 5 from J, leaving 17 bases between them. CDR3 protein: CASSTITGTKETQYF. CDR3 nucleotide sequence: TGTGCCAGTAGTACAATAACAGGGACCAAGGAGACCCAGTACTTC.

In regard to this clone: Relative to the germline gene, one junction end is altered; a read error may explain this. This rearrangement joins TRBV25-1 to TRBJ2-5; 8 bases are shared with TRBD2. CDR1 is MGHDK, CDR2 SYGVNS, per germline. The CDR3 loop spans 13 amino acids. CDR3 amino acids: CAGSEAGEETQYF. Written as DNA, the CDR3 is TGTGCCGGCAGTGAAGCGGGGGAAGAGACCCAGTACTTC.

The rearrangement links TRBV30 to TRBJ1-2; TRBD1 matches 7 bases. Looked up from germline, CDR1 is GTSNPN and CDR2 is SVGIG (reference sequence). J gave up 4 bases and V 3 bases, and 11 bases lay outside the gene matches. The CDR3 consists of 15 residues. The CDR3 DNA reads as TGTGCCTGGAGCCCCCCCGACAGGGACGGCTATGGCTACACCTTC. It yields the protein CAWSPPDRDGYGYTF.

The rearrangement links TRBV5-6 to TRBJ2-3; tentatively, D is TRBD2 (6 bases). V was cut by 3 bases and J by 2 bases, with 13 bases left in between. The CDR3 covers 15 residues. Germline V gene sequence: CDR1 SGHDT, CDR2 YYEEEE. Written as DNA, the CDR3 is TGTGCCAGCAGCTCCACGGGACTTTACACAGATACGCAGTATTTT. This sequence encodes CASSSTGLYTDTQYF.

This clone was picked up one time. The chain recombines TRBV24-1 with TRBJ2-1, with D maybe TRBD1 (6 bases). This CDR3 has 14 amino acids. Germline V gene data show CDR1 as KGHDR and CDR2 as SFDVKD. The V gene lost 4 bases and the J gene lost 1 base, with 7 bases spanning the gap. The CDR3 nucleotides are TGTGCCACCAGTGAGGACAGATCCTACAATGAGCAGTTCTTC. This gives the protein CATSEDRSYNEQFF.

This sequence joins TRBV27 and TRBJ2-2, with D maybe TRBD2 (5 bases). The germline V and J ends were trimmed by 4 bases and 4 bases, with 16 bases remaining between them. Germline CDR1 reads MNHEY; CDR2 reads SMNVEV (reference sequence). This CDR3 region has 16 residues. CDR3 sequence: CASSSGQPGVTGELFF. The CDR3 DNA reads TGTGCCAGCAGTTCAGGCCAGCCCGGGGTCACCGGGGAGCTGTTTTTT.

This clone was recorded once. The chain combines TRBV7-3 with TRBJ2-3; D is unclear. Germline V CDR1 and CDR2: SGHTA, FQGTGA. V was pared by 5 bases and J by 0 bases, with 9 bases between. This CDR3 contains 14 residues. This CDR3 reads CASSLSGSTDTQYF. In nucleotides, the CDR3 is TGTGCCAGCAGCCTATCCGGGAGCACAGATACGCAGTATTTT.